The 4 T cell receptor beta chains listed next were all sequenced from one sample in a study of T cells in Graves' hyperthyroidism and ophthalmopathy. RNA transcripts were the template for amplifying TCR beta CDR3 regions. HTBI primers were the set used in a first-round RT-PCR of the TCR CDR3. One entry per CDR3 protein, called by TCRdb with MiXCR from the multiplex PCR reads. Of 650,000 to 800,000 distinct CDR3 sequences detected, 45% appear once; the ten largest clones hold under 8.5%. Sequenced sample: peripheral blood or thyroid tissue (not recorded which). The source is an adult man with Graves' disease, either hyperthyroidism or ophthalmopathy (not recorded which).

In this sample, this clonotype turned up a few times. The chain has TRBV5-1 and TRBJ2-6, with D possibly TRBD1 on 6 matching bases. Per germline, CDR1 SGHRS and CDR2 YFSETQ. This CDR3 is built from 15 residues. V was pared by 4 bases and J by 4 bases, with 12 bases between. DNA for the CDR3: TGCGCCAGCAGCAGGACAGCCCCCGGGGCCAACGTCCTGACTTTC. This encodes CASSRTAPGANVLTF.

This clonotype was recorded at least ten times. This chain uses TRBV29-1 with TRBJ2-5; D gene uncertain. The germline gives CDR1 SQVTM, CDR2 ANQGSEA. CDR3 length: 10 residues. V gave up 8 bases and J gave up 5 bases, with 9 bases separating them. DNA for the CDR3: TGCAGCACTTCCGTGGAGACCCAGTACTTC. Translating gives CSTSVETQYF.

This clonotype was seen only a few times. The chain carries TRBV20-1 and TRBJ1-2; tentative D call: TRBD1 (5 bases). V was shortened by 5 bases and J by 8 bases, with 24 bases between the two germline ends. This CDR3 region has 15 residues. Germline V gene sequence: CDR1 DFQATT, CDR2 SNEGSKA (reference sequence). The CDR3 region is CSAEEPGPLFDGYTF. The CDR3 nucleotides read TGCAGTGCTGAAGAACCGGGACCCCTCTTCGACGGCTACACCTTC.

With respect to this clonotype: A single base separates this from a much larger clone, so it may be a read error. The chain employs TRBV2 and TRBJ1-5; TRBD1 matches at 8 bases. Germline CDR1 and CDR2: SNHLY and FYNNEI. The V and J ends lost 8 bases and 5 bases, in that order; junction bases with no gene match: 5. This CDR3 is 13 amino acids long. CDR3 residues: CASGTGGHQPQHF. Written as DNA, the CDR3 is TGTGCCAGCGGGACAGGAGGCCATCAGCCCCAGCATTTT.